The 28 T cell receptor beta chains reported below all come from one sample, sequenced in a study of radiotherapy plus CTLA-4 blockade in lung cancer. Measured with immunoSEQ multiplex PCR; TCRdb has only the in-frame clones, and not every one. This table has 77,000 or so clones, roughly 80% appearing once. The sample consisted of peripheral blood, taken from a patient treated with radiotherapy plus ipilimumab. The receptors were sampled from a human donor with non-small cell lung cancer whose response to radiotherapy plus ipilimumab could not be evaluated.

The sample holds a few counts of this clone. The chain is built from TRBV11-1 and TRBJ2-6; no reliable D call. The CDR3 consists of 13 residues. Trimming took off 4 bases at V and 5 bases at J, with 6 bases between the two ends. Looked up from germline, CDR1 is SGHAT and CDR2 is FQDESV (reference sequence). CDR3 sequence reads: CASSYDRANVLTF. The CDR3 DNA follows: TGTGCCAGCAGCTATGACAGGGCCAACGTCCTGACTTTC. Complete variable domain (other parts from reference TRBV11-1 and TRBJ2-6): EAEVAQSPRYKITEKSQAVAFWCDPISGHATLYWYRQILGQGPELLVQFQDESVVDDSQLPKDRFSAERLKGVDSTLKIQPAELGDSAMYLCASSYDRANVLTFGAGSRLTVL.

This clone occurred once. The chain has TRBV30 and TRBJ1-2, with D perhaps matching TRBD1 (5 bases). The germline V gene has CDR1 GTSNPN and CDR2 SVGIG (reference sequence). The CDR3 is made up of 15 amino acids. The germline V and J ends were trimmed by 1 base and 3 bases, with 15 bases remaining between them. CDR3 in DNA: TGTGCCTGGAGTGCTCTTGTCAGGGTAGACTATGGCTACACCTTC. This gives the protein CAWSALVRVDYGYTF.

The rearrangement links TRBV5-1 to TRBJ1-4; D might be TRBD1 (5 bases). Germline CDR1 and CDR2: SGHRS and YFSETQ. The CDR3 extends over 16 amino acids. Trimming left V 4 bases short and J 6 bases short, with 19 bases between. This CDR3 is CASSVNPAGKDEKLFF. Written as DNA, the CDR3 is TGCGCCAGCAGCGTCAATCCGGCAGGGAAGGATGAAAAACTGTTTTTT.

The J gene is TRBJ1-1, the V gene TRBV4-1; D gene uncertain. Germline CDR1 MGHRA, CDR2 YSYEKL. Trimming removed 0 bases at V and 0 bases at J, with 8 bases between. This CDR3 is 15 amino acids long. CDR3 sequence: CASSQDPEVNTEAFF. CDR3 sequence (DNA): TGCGCCAGCAGCCAAGATCCAGAGGTGAACACTGAAGCTTTCTTT.

The chain is built from TRBV28 and TRBJ2-1, with no clear D. The CDR3 spans 13 residues. Germline V gives CDR1 MDHEN, CDR2 SYDVKM. V gave up 3 bases and J gave up 5 bases, with 8 bases separating them. DNA of the CDR3: TGTGCCAGCAGTTTTCCCGTTAACAATGAGCAGTTCTTC. As protein: CASSFPVNNEQFF.

This chain links TRBV28 with TRBJ1-3; 7 bases fit TRBD1. Looked up from germline, CDR1 is MDHEN and CDR2 is SYDVKM. Unmatched junction bases numbered 7, after V lost 8 bases and J lost 0 bases. This CDR3 region has 15 residues. In nucleotides, the CDR3 is TGTGCCAGCCTCCCACAGGGGAGCTCTGGAAACACCATATATTTT. Protein sequence: CASLPQGSSGNTIYF.

This chain links TRBV5-1 with TRBJ2-2, with D hard to call. Germline CDR1 and CDR2: SGHRS and YFSETQ. V was cut by 0 bases and J by 7 bases, with 7 bases left in between. This CDR3 has 13 residues. The CDR3 reads CASSLDLFGELFF. CDR3 DNA: TGCGCCAGCAGCTTGGATTTATTCGGGGAGCTGTTTTTT. Together with reference TRBV5-1 and TRBJ2-2, the CDR3 gives the full variable domain: KAGVTQTPRYLIKTRGQQVTLSCSPISGHRSVSWYQQTPGQGLQFLFEYFSETQRNKGNFPGRFSGRQFSNSRSEMNVSTLELGDSALYLCASSLDLFGELFFGEGSRLTVL.

This chain connects TRBV5-1 to TRBJ2-3; 8 bases are shared with TRBD2. Looked up from germline, CDR1 is SGHRS and CDR2 is YFSETQ. The CDR3 is 14 residues long. Losses at the gene ends were 6 bases for V and 4 bases for J; bases not matched to a gene: 7. CDR3 protein: CASKAGGASDTQYF. The CDR3 DNA follows: TGCGCCAGCAAGGCCGGGGGGGCATCAGATACGCAGTATTTT.

The genes are TRBV5-6 and TRBJ2-1, with D maybe TRBD2 (6 bases). V lost 1 base and J lost 4, with 12 bases in between. Germline V CDR1 and CDR2: SGHDT, YYEEEE. CDR3 length: 15 residues. CDR3: CASSLHRLVYNEQFF. The CDR3 region has the DNA TGTGCCAGCAGCTTGCACAGACTAGTATACAATGAGCAGTTCTTC.

V usage is TRBV28 and J usage is TRBJ1-1, with 7 nucleotides matching TRBD1. Germline CDR1 reads MDHEN; CDR2 reads SYDVKM. The ends lost 5 bases at V and 1 base at J; junction bases unmatched: 10. CDR3 length: 16 amino acids. As DNA, the CDR3 is TGTGCCAGCAGTACACCGGGGACAGCTAAGAACACTGAAGCTTTCTTT. Protein product: CASSTPGTAKNTEAFF.

CDR3 nucleotides: TGTGCCAGCAGTGAAACCCAGGGATGGGCTGAAGCTTTCTTT. It encodes CASSETQGWAEAFF. The gene calls are TRBV6-5 and TRBJ1-1, with D possibly TRBD1 on 5 matching bases. The V end was cut by 5 bases, the J end by 6 bases, with 16 bases between. The CDR3 spans 14 residues. Germline CDR1 and CDR2: MNHEY and SVGAGI.

The V call is TRBV9, the J call TRBJ2-5; D might be TRBD1 (5 bases). The germline V gene has CDR1 SGDLS and CDR2 YYNGEE. Trimming shortened V by 0 bases and J by 2 bases, and 11 bases separated the two germline ends. The CDR3 is 15 amino acids. Here the CDR3 DNA reads TGTGCCAGCAGCGTAGCTGTAGGGGTTCAAGAGACCCAGTACTTC. Protein sequence: CASSVAVGVQETQYF. The full variable domain, completed using reference TRBV9 and TRBJ2-5, is DSGVTQTPKHLITATGQRVTLRCSPRSGDLSVYWYQQSLDQGLQFLIQYYNGEERAKGNILERFSAQQFPDLHSELNLSSLELGDSALYFCASSVAVGVQETQYFGPGTRLLVL.

V usage is TRBV20-1 and J usage is TRBJ1-2; no clear D. The CDR3 is 11 residues long. Trimming removed 3 bases at V and 4 bases at J, with 6 bases between. Germline loops: CDR1 DFQATT, CDR2 SNEGSKA (reference sequence). CDR3 region: CSASPSYGYTF. The CDR3 DNA follows: TGCAGTGCTAGCCCTAGCTATGGCTACACCTTC.

The chain uses TRBV11-3 and TRBJ2-1, with 7 nucleotides matching TRBD2. There are 15 residues in the CDR3. Germline V gene sequence: CDR1 SGHNT, CDR2 YENEEA. V lost 1 base and J lost 2; bases outside the gene matches: 2. CDR3: CASSLGLAAYNEQFF. The CDR3 DNA reads TGTGCCAGCAGCTTAGGGCTAGCGGCCTACAATGAGCAGTTCTTC.

As DNA, the CDR3 is TGTGCCAGCAGTCTGGAGCTTGGACTACCCACAGATACGCAGTATTTT. It encodes CASSLELGLPTDTQYF. The gene calls are TRBV27 and TRBJ2-3; a possible D gene is TRBD2 (6 bases). Germline CDR1 MNHEY, CDR2 SMNVEV (reference sequence). The CDR3 runs 16 residues. The V end lost 5 bases, the J end lost 2 bases, and 17 bases lay between the germline ends.

V is TRBV6-1 and J is TRBJ2-7; TRBD2 aligns across 12 bases. Looked up from germline, CDR1 is MNHNS and CDR2 is SASEGT. Trimming cost V 4 bases and J 7 bases; bases outside gene matches: 8. The CDR3 runs to 15 residues. CDR3 sequence (DNA): TGTGCCAGCAGTGCTAGCGGGAGGGCAAATGGGGAGCAGTACTTC. Its translation is CASSASGRANGEQYF.

The rearrangement links TRBV5-6 to TRBJ2-7; 8 bases align to TRBD2. J was trimmed by 0 bases and V by 0 bases; bases with no gene match: 5. The CDR3 has 16 residues. Per germline, CDR1 SGHDT and CDR2 YYEEEE. CDR3 sequence: CASSLGASGSSYEQYF. The CDR3, as DNA: TGTGCCAGCAGCTTGGGGGCCAGCGGGAGCTCCTACGAGCAGTACTTC. Looking up the rest from reference TRBV5-6 and TRBJ2-7 gives the full variable domain: DAGVTQSPTHLIKTRGQQVTLRCSPKSGHDTVSWYQQALGQGPQFIFQYYEEEERQRGNFPDRFSGHQFPNYSSELNVNALLLGDSALYLCASSLGASGSSYEQYFGPGTRLTVT.

This clone appeared once. The gene calls are TRBV6-5 and TRBJ1-2; 7 nucleotides align to TRBD1. Trimming took 8 bases from V and 3 from J; bases not matched to a gene: 6. In germline, CDR1 is MNHEY, CDR2 SVGAGI. The CDR3 consists of 13 residues. Here the CDR3 reads CASLDRNDYGYTF. In DNA, the CDR3 is TGTGCCAGCCTGGACAGGAATGACTATGGCTACACCTTC.

The chain combines TRBV5-1 with TRBJ2-5, with unresolved D. The end of the DNA fits TRBJ2-7 better, so the J call may be wrong. Germline V CDR1 and CDR2: SGHRS, YFSETQ. The CDR3 is 14 residues long. The CDR3 reads CASSSVTHSYEQYF. The CDR3 nucleotides read TGCGCCAGCAGCTCCGTGACTCATTCCTACGAGCAGTACTTC.

The chain joins TRBV7-2 to TRBJ1-3; the match to TRBD1 covers 7 bases. V was clipped by 0 bases and J by 2 bases; unmatched bases: 4. Looked up from germline, CDR1 is SGHTA and CDR2 is FQGNSA. The CDR3 is made up of 16 amino acids. CDR3 loop: CASSLAPGGTGNTIYF. The DNA of the CDR3 is TGTGCCAGCAGCTTAGCGCCAGGGGGAACTGGAAACACCATATATTTT.

This clone occurred once. V usage is TRBV7-3 and J usage is TRBJ2-2; maybe TRBD1 (5 bases). The CDR3 contains 15 residues. The germline gives CDR1 SGHTA, CDR2 FQGTGA. V was pared by 0 bases and J by 3 bases, with 8 bases between. CDR3 sequence: CASSLTQDHTGELFF. The CDR3 nucleotides read TGTGCCAGCAGCTTAACACAGGACCACACCGGGGAGCTGTTTTTT.

This clone was counted ten times or more. This sequence joins TRBV19 and TRBJ1-4; D may be TRBD1 (6 bases). Trimming removed 5 bases at V and 7 bases at J, with 26 bases between. The germline V gene has CDR1 LNHDA and CDR2 SQIVND (reference sequence). CDR3 length: 18 residues. CDR3 protein: CASSHLRDTRGVREKLFF. The CDR3 nucleotides are TGTGCCAGTAGTCATTTAAGGGACACCCGAGGGGTACGTGAAAAACTGTTTTTT. Together with reference TRBV19 and TRBJ1-4, the CDR3 gives the full variable domain: DGGITQSPKYLFRKEGQNVTLSCEQNLNHDAMYWYRQDPGQGLRLIYYSQIVNDFQKGDIAEGYSVSREKKESFPLTVTSAQKNPTAFYLCASSHLRDTRGVREKLFFGSGTQLSVL.

The J gene is TRBJ2-7, the V gene TRBV12-5; 7 bases are shared with TRBD1. V was pared by 3 bases and J by 1 base, with 12 bases of the junction left unmatched. The germline gives CDR1 LGHNT, CDR2 FRNRAP. The CDR3 spans 17 residues. This CDR3 is CASGLRTGTEPSYEQYF. CDR3 DNA sequence: TGTGCTAGTGGTTTACGGACCGGGACAGAACCTTCCTACGAGCAGTACTTC.

The chain uses TRBV7-3 and TRBJ1-2; 8 bases fit TRBD1. The CDR3 extends over 14 amino acids. The J segment lost 13 bases and the V segment lost 1 base, leaving 11 bases of the junction unmatched. In germline, CDR1 is SGHTA, CDR2 FQGTGA. This chain's CDR3 is CASSLIDRGSGLTF. CDR3 bases: TGTGCCAGCAGCTTAATCGACAGGGGATCCGGCCTCACCTTC. Variable domain in full (rest from reference TRBV7-3 and TRBJ1-2): GAGVSQTPSNKVTEKGKYVELRCDPISGHTALYWYRQSLGQGPEFLIYFQGTGAADDSGLPNDRFFAVRPEGSVSTLKIQRTERGDSAVYLCASSLIDRGSGLTFGSGTRLTVV.

This clone came up a few times. J is TRBJ2-6 and V is TRBV6-1; D not resolved. CDR1 is MNHNS, CDR2 SASEGT, per germline. Trimming removed 10 bases at V and 0 bases at J, with 7 bases between. This CDR3 is built from 13 residues. CDR3 DNA: TGTGCCACCCAACTCTCTGGGGCCAACGTCCTGACTTTC. Residues: CATQLSGANVLTF.

Worth noting for this clone: Sequence at one end of the junction differs from germline and may be a read error. The same CDR3 can be traced to other DNA sequences in this sample. The chain links TRBV7-2 to TRBJ1-6, with D unclear. Germline V gene sequence: CDR1 SGHTA, CDR2 FQGNSA. The CDR3 extends over 14 amino acids. CDR3 sequence (DNA): TGTGCCAGCAGCTTAGCGATCCAGAATTCGCCCCTCCACTTT. Translating gives CASSLAIQNSPLHF.

The chain carries TRBV7-9 and TRBJ2-1; D may be TRBD2 (6 bases). CDR1 and CDR2 (germline): SEHNR, FQNEAQ (reference sequence). The CDR3 runs 16 residues. The V end was cut by 5 bases, the J end by 4 bases, with 18 bases between. This chain's CDR3 is CASSALKTGEYNEQFF. The CDR3 DNA is TGTGCCAGCAGCGCATTAAAGACGGGGGAATACAATGAGCAGTTCTTC.

This clone was observed a few times. The rearrangement links TRBV6-6 to TRBJ1-5; no clear D gene. Germline-derived CDR1 and CDR2 are MNHNY and SVGAGI (reference sequence). V lost 2 bases and J lost 4, with 6 bases in between. The CDR3 is 13 residues long. The CDR3 DNA reads TGTGCCAGCAGTTACCCGGGTAATCAGCCCCAGCATTTT. It specifies CASSYPGNQPQHF.